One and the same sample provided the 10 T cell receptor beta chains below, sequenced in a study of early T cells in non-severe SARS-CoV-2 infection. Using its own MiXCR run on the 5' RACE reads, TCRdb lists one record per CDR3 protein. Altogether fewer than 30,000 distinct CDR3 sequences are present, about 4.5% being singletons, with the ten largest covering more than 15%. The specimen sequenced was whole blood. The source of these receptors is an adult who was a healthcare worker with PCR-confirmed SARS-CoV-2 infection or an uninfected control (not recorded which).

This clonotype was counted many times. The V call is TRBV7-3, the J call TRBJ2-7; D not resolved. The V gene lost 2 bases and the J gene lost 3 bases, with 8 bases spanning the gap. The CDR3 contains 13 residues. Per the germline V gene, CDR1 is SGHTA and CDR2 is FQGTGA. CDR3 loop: CASSLGPNYEQYF. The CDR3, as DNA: TGTGCCAGCAGCTTAGGCCCCAACTACGAGCAGTACTTC.

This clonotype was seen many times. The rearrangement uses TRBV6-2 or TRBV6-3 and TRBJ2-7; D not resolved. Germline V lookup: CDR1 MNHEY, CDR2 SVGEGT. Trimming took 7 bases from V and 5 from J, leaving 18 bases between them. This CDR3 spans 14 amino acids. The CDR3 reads CASTVGSLLNEQYF. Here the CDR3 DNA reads TGTGCCAGCACGGTTGGATCTCTACTCAACGAGCAGTACTTC.

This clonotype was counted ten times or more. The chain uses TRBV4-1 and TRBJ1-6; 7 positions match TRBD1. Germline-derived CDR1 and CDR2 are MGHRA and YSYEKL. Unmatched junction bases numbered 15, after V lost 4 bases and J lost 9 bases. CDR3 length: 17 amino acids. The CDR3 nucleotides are TGCGCCAGCAGCCCCAGAGGGCCGACCCAGGGGGGTTCACCCCTCCACTTT. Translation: CASSPRGPTQGGSPLHF.

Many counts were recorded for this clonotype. The CDR3 nucleotides read TGCGCCAGCAGCCCCTCCAGTGGGGGGTACGAGCAGTACTTC. Amino acids: CASSPSSGGYEQYF. The chain uses TRBV4-3 and TRBJ2-7; possibly TRBD2 for D (6 bases). In germline, CDR1 is LGHNA, CDR2 YSLEER. V was shortened by 4 bases and J by 4 bases, with 14 bases between the two germline ends. The CDR3 totals 14 residues.

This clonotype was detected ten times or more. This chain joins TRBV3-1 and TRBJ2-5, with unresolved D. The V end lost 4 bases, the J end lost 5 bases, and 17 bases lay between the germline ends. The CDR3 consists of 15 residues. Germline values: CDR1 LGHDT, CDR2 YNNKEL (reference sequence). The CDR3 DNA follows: TGTGCCAGCAGCCTTGGGTTCGGAGTGGGGGAGACCCAGTACTTC. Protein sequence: CASSLGFGVGETQYF.

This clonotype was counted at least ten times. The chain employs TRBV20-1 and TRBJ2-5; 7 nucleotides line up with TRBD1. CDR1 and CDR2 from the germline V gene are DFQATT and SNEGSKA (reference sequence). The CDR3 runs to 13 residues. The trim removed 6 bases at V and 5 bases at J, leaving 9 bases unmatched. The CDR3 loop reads CSARQGPDETQYF. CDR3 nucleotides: TGCAGTGCGCGACAGGGTCCAGATGAGACCCAGTACTTC.

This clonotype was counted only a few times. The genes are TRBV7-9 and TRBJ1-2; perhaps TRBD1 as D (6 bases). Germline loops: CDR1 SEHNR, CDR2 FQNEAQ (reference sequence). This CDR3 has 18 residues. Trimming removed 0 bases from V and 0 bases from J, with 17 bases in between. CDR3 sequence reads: CASSLAGSPQGSNYGYTF. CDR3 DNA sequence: TGTGCCAGCAGCTTAGCGGGATCACCGCAGGGGTCTAACTATGGCTACACCTTC.

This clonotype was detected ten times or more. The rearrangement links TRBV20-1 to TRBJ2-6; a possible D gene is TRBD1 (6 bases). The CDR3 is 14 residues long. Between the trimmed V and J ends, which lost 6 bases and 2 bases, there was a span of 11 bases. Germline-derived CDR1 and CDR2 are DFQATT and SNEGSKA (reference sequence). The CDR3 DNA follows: TGCAGTGCAACGGACAGACCTGGGGCCAACGTCCTGACTTTC. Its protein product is CSATDRPGANVLTF.

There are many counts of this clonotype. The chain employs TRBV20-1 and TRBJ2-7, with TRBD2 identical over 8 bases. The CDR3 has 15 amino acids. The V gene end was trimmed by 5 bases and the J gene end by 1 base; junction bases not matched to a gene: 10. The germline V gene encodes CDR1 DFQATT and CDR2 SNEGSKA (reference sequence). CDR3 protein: CSAASIGGGSYEQYF. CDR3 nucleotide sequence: TGCAGTGCTGCGAGTATCGGGGGGGGTTCCTACGAGCAGTACTTC.

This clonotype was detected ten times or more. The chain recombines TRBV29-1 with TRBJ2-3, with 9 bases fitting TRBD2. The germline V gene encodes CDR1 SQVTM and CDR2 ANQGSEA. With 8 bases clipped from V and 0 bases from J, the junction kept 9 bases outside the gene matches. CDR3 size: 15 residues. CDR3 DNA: TGCAGCTTAGGAATAGCGGGGGCCAGCACAGATACGCAGTATTTT. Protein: CSLGIAGASTDTQYF.